This T cell receptor beta chain stems from a study of Ad26.COV2.S vaccination and SARS-CoV-2 variants. Treatment given: some 20 received Ad26.COV2.S at low or high dose, single or two shots; roughly five received placebo; per-sample allocation not given. Following the first vaccine or placebo injection, samples were taken on day 63. The junction had 6 bases not matched to a gene; V was cut back by 4 bases and J by 4 bases. This CDR3 region has 17 residues. In germline, CDR1 is LGHNA, CDR2 YSLEER. Profiled with immunoSEQ multiplex PCR; TCRdb holds only in-frame clones, not every one. Of about 400,000 clones detected, roughly 90% appear once; the ten largest clones hold around 3.6%.

The chain has TRBV4-3 and TRBJ2-1, with TRBD2 matching 14 bases. The TCR was taken from a person aged 18-65 years who received the Ad26.COV2.S COVID-19 vaccine or a placebo. The material was peripheral blood, obtained in a trial of Ad26.COV2.S vaccine versus placebo. The CDR3 protein is CASSRGLAGGRYNEQFF. DNA of the CDR3: TGCGCCAGCAGCCGAGGACTAGCGGGGGGTCGGTACAATGAGCAGTTCTTC.